Given below is one T cell receptor beta chain in context. A read error may produce the germline difference seen at one junction end. This CDR3 contains 17 residues. Germline lookup yields CDR1 MNHNS and CDR2 SASEGT. The sample originates from a study of T cells in Graves' hyperthyroidism and ophthalmopathy. Authors of the study amplified TCR beta CDR3 regions from RNA transcripts. Using the HTBI primer set, a first-round RT-PCR was run on the TCR CDR3. MiXCR, run by TCRdb on the multiplex PCR reads, gives a single entry per CDR3 protein. This repertoire shows a few hundred thousand distinct CDR3 sequences, about 15% found once; its top ten account for approximately 30%.

The genes are TRBV6-1 and TRBJ2-1, with 11 bases aligning to TRBD2. This clonotype was obtained from a woman in her twenties or thirties with Graves' ophthalmopathy. Sequenced input: blood. CDR3 nucleotide sequence: TGTGCCAGCAGTCCACCCCCGGGACTAGCGGCGAACAATGGGCAGTTCTTC. Protein product: CASSPPPGLAANNGQFF.